This TCR beta chain came from a study of regulatory T cells in long-lasting Graves disease. Both iRepertoire HTBI primers and Arm-PCR of CDR3 regions were used to build the TCR beta libraries. A single record per CDR3 protein comes from TCRdb applying MiXCR to the multiplex PCR reads. Of 550,000 to 600,000 distinct CDR3 sequences in the sample, around 15% are singletons; the top ten hold about 11%. The time point is: newly diagnosed GD, antithyroid drugs for less than 3 months. After RNA was extracted from PBMCs, the TCR library was made from it. Trimming pared 8 bases from V and 1 base from J, leaving 9 bases between. Germline assignment: CDR1 SEHNR and CDR2 FQNEAQ (reference sequence). The CDR3 loop spans 13 amino acids. These data were also reused for a study on T cells in Graves' hyperthyroidism and ophthalmopathy. From that second work: Graves' hyperthyroidism was deemed stable absent ophthalmopathy progression within 18 months.

The clonotype was recovered from a man aged 18 to 35 with Graves disease. This chain links TRBV7-9 with TRBJ2-1, with D hard to call. This specimen consisted of peripheral blood mononuclear cells (PBMCs), obtained at new diagnosis, from a patient treated with antithyroid drugs. The CDR3 region is CASAPVSYNEQFF. CDR3 DNA: TGTGCCAGCGCTCCGGTTTCCTACAATGAGCAGTTCTTC. Full variable domain (missing parts from reference TRBV7-9 and TRBJ2-1): DTGVSQNPRHKITKRGQNVTFRCDPISEHNRLYWYRQTLGQGPEFLTYFQNEAQLEKSRLLSDRFSAERPKGSFSTLEIQRTEQGDSAMYLCASAPVSYNEQFFGPGTRLTVL.